These 32 T cell receptor beta chains were all obtained from the same sample, sequenced in a study of CD8 T cells in Susac syndrome. Random hexamers primed reverse transcription of about 0.45 to 1 ug RNA. TCRdb fed the immunoSEQ multiplex PCR reads into MiXCR, producing one record per CDR3 protein. The data hold 75,000 to 80,000 distinct CDR3 sequences, with 94% observed a single time. Sequences were obtained from CD8+ T cells from PBMCs. The receptors originated from a human donor with Susac syndrome.

The chain is built from TRBV12-3 or TRBV12-4 and TRBJ2-7; 11 nucleotides match TRBD1. The CDR3 has 16 residues. V gave up 1 base and J gave up 5 bases; unmatched junction bases: 7. The CDR3, as DNA: TGTGCCAGCAGTTTAGGACCGGGACAGGGGGTCCACGAGCAGTACTTC. This gives the protein CASSLGPGQGVHEQYF.

This chain uses TRBV15 with TRBJ2-1, with D perhaps matching TRBD2 (7 bases). CDR1 is LNHNV and CDR2 is YYDKDF in the germline V gene (reference sequence). The CDR3 totals 15 residues. The V end lost 6 bases, the J end lost 1 base, and 13 bases lay between the germline ends. CDR3 DNA sequence: TGTGCCACCAGGGACGGGGGGCGGTCCTACAATGAGCAGTTCTTC. Translated, it gives CATRDGGRSYNEQFF. The full variable domain, its missing parts supplied by reference TRBV15 and TRBJ2-1, is DAMVIQNPRYQVTQFGKPVTLSCSQTLNHNVMYWYQQKSSQAPKLLFHYYDKDFNNEADTPDNFQSRRPNTSFCFLDIRSPGLGDTAMYLCATRDGGRSYNEQFFGPGTRLTVL.

The chain carries TRBV7-9 and TRBJ1-6; perhaps TRBD1 as D (6 bases). This CDR3 spans 14 amino acids. Germline-derived CDR1 and CDR2 are SEHNR and FQNEAQ (reference sequence). Trimming stripped 6 bases from V and 8 bases from J, with 14 bases between. The CDR3 DNA follows: TGTGCCAGCAGTACACAGGGTTCTGATTCACCCCTCCACTTT. Amino acid sequence: CASSTQGSDSPLHF.

The CDR3 sequence: CASSPDRDGYTF. CDR3 bases: TGTGCCAGCTCACCGGACAGGGATGGCTACACCTTC. The V and J genes are TRBV18 and TRBJ1-2; TRBD1 agrees at 8 bases. J lost 6 bases, V lost 3 bases, and 0 bases had no gene match. The germline V gene has CDR1 KGHSH and CDR2 LQKENI. CDR3 size: 12 residues. The full variable domain, completed using reference TRBV18 and TRBJ1-2, is NAGVMQNPRHLVRRRGQEARLRCSPMKGHSHVYWYRQLPEEGLKFMVYLQKENIIDESGMPKERFSAEFPKEGPSILRIQQVVRGDSAAYFCASSPDRDGYTFGSGTRLTVV.

The sample holds one count of this clonotype. The V gene is TRBV6-1, the J gene TRBJ2-7; D gene unclear. The CDR3 is made up of 11 amino acids. Trimming shortened V by 4 bases and J by 4 bases, and 5 bases separated the two germline ends. Germline V gene data show CDR1 as MNHNS and CDR2 as SASEGT. The CDR3 region has the DNA TGTGCCAGCAGTGTTGGGTACGAGCAGTACTTC. Translating gives CASSVGYEQYF.

The chain combines TRBV9 with TRBJ2-2; no clear D gene. The CDR3 contains 16 residues. Trimming took 0 bases from V and 1 from J, leaving 10 bases between them. CDR1 SGDLS and CDR2 YYNGEE come from the germline V gene. The CDR3 region is CASSVAIGRNTGELFF. CDR3 sequence (DNA): TGTGCCAGCAGCGTAGCGATAGGACGGAACACCGGGGAGCTGTTTTTT.

The genes are TRBV29-1 and TRBJ2-7, with 9 bases aligning to TRBD1. The V gene's germline CDR1 is SQVTM and CDR2 ANQGSEA. After removal of 2 bases from V and 4 bases from J, the junction contained 3 bases not matched to a gene. CDR3 size: 13 residues. The DNA for the CDR3 is TGCAGCGTTGAAAAACAGGGGGCTTACGAGCAGTACTTC. Its translation is CSVEKQGAYEQYF.

In nucleotides, the CDR3 is TGTGCCAGCACCCCGACTAGAACCGGGGAGCTGTTTTTT. This translates into CASTPTRTGELFF. The V call is TRBV6-5, the J call TRBJ2-2; D perhaps matches TRBD2 (6 bases). Germline CDR1 MNHEY, CDR2 SVGAGI. The ends were cut back, 7 bases at V and 5 bases at J, with 11 bases in the middle. The CDR3 runs to 13 residues.

The V gene is TRBV5-6, the J gene TRBJ2-3; D unclear. The germline CDR1 and CDR2 sequences are SGHDT and YYEEEE. CDR3 length equals 12 residues. The V and J ends lost 0 bases and 4 bases respectively, with 3 bases between them. CDR3 sequence (DNA): TGTGCCAGCAGCTTGGCCCCAGATACGCAGTATTTT. Its translation: CASSLAPDTQYF.

The gene calls are TRBV2 and TRBJ1-2, with D maybe TRBD1 (5 bases). The ends were cut back, 3 bases at V and 8 bases at J, with 10 bases in the middle. The CDR3 consists of 12 residues. From germline, CDR1 is SNHLY and CDR2 FYNNEI. In DNA form, the CDR3 reads TGTGCCAGCAGTGACTGGGGGGACGGCTACACCTTC. Its protein is CASSDWGDGYTF.

The chain couples TRBV14 to TRBJ2-3; 10 bases are shared with TRBD2. The CDR3 has 17 residues. Germline V CDR1 and CDR2: SGHDN, FVKESK. The V segment lost 4 bases and the J segment 2 bases; nucleotides outside the gene matches: 9. The CDR3 bases are TGTGCCAGCAGCCTCCGGACTAGCGGCCCATACACAGATACGCAGTATTTT. Amino acids: CASSLRTSGPYTDTQYF.

In its sample, this clonotype was seen once. The chain combines TRBV29-1 with TRBJ2-7; D perhaps matches TRBD1 (6 bases). V was pared by 8 bases and J by 1 base, with 15 bases between. The CDR3 is 13 amino acids. Germline V CDR1 and CDR2: SQVTM, ANQGSEA. The CDR3 reads CSIAPTGSYEQYF. The CDR3 DNA reads TGCAGCATTGCCCCCACAGGGTCCTACGAGCAGTACTTC.

This chain joins TRBV9 and TRBJ2-3; no definite D call. V dropped 3 bases and J dropped 6 bases, with 8 bases sitting between them. This CDR3 has 12 residues. The germline V gene has CDR1 SGDLS and CDR2 YYNGEE. CDR3: CASSEADDTQYF. In nucleotides, the CDR3 is TGTGCCAGCAGCGAGGCGGACGATACGCAGTATTTT.

This sequence joins TRBV27 and TRBJ2-1; D is ambiguous. With 2 bases removed from V and 4 bases from J, the gap between germline ends came to 3 bases. This CDR3 spans 12 amino acids. Germline V CDR1 and CDR2: MNHEY, SMNVEV (reference sequence). The CDR3 spells CASSLPYNEQFF. The CDR3 DNA follows: TGTGCCAGCAGTTTACCTTACAATGAGCAGTTCTTC.

This chain uses TRBV12-3 or TRBV12-4 with TRBJ1-2, with D possibly being TRBD1 (5 bases). The CDR3 has 13 amino acids. Trimming removed 6 bases at V and 4 bases at J, with 12 bases between. CDR3 region: CASSPTGAYGYTF. The CDR3 DNA is TGTGCCAGCAGCCCTACCGGGGCCTATGGCTACACCTTC.

This clonotype was picked up one time. The V call is TRBV3-1, the J call TRBJ1-3; D not resolved. V was trimmed by 0 bases and J by 0 bases, leaving 6 bases between them. The CDR3 covers 15 residues. CDR1 LGHDT and CDR2 YNNKEL come from the germline V gene (reference sequence). The CDR3 nucleotides read TGTGCCAGCAGCCAAGATCCGGGCTCTGGAAACACCATATATTTT. Protein sequence: CASSQDPGSGNTIYF.

The chain uses TRBV9 and TRBJ2-7; a weak D match, TRBD1 (6 bases). Trimming shortened V by 5 bases and J by 5 bases, and 14 bases separated the two germline ends. Per the germline V gene, CDR1 is SGDLS and CDR2 is YYNGEE. This CDR3 has 13 amino acids. CDR3 loop: CASSVGALDEQYF. The CDR3 DNA reads as TGTGCCAGCAGTGTGGGGGCGTTGGACGAGCAGTACTTC.

The chain combines TRBV20-1 with TRBJ2-2; 11 bases align to TRBD2. Germline V gene data show CDR1 as DFQATT and CDR2 as SNEGSKA (reference sequence). The CDR3 contains 17 residues. J lost 5 bases, V lost 2 bases, and 10 bases had no gene match. CDR3 nucleotide sequence: TGCAGTGCTAGAATGGCTAGCGGGGGGCGGGAGACCGGGGAGCTGTTTTTT. It yields the protein CSARMASGGRETGELFF.

The chain is built from TRBV2 and TRBJ2-5, with TRBD1 as a possible D gene (7 bases). Germline V lookup: CDR1 SNHLY, CDR2 FYNNEI. The V gene lost 8 bases and the J gene lost 3 bases, with 13 bases spanning the gap. There are 13 residues in the CDR3. The CDR3 DNA reads TGTGCCAGCCTGAGCAGGGGGGAAGAGACCCAGTACTTC. Protein: CASLSRGEETQYF. Drawing the rest from reference TRBV2 and TRBJ2-5, the complete variable domain is EPEVTQTPSHQVTQMGQEVILRCVPISNHLYFYWYRQILGQKVEFLVSFYNNEISEKSEIFDDQFSVERPDGSNFTLKIRSTKLEDSAMYFCASLSRGEETQYFGPGTRLLVL.

As DNA, the CDR3 is TGTGCCAGCTCACCCCGAAGGGATAGCAATCAGCCCCAGCATTTT. Protein sequence: CASSPRRDSNQPQHF. This chain joins TRBV18 and TRBJ1-5; D gene ambiguous. V dropped 3 bases and J dropped 0 bases, with 9 bases sitting between them. This CDR3 comprises 15 residues. CDR1 and CDR2 (germline): KGHSH, LQKENI. Complete variable domain (other parts from reference TRBV18 and TRBJ1-5): NAGVMQNPRHLVRRRGQEARLRCSPMKGHSHVYWYRQLPEEGLKFMVYLQKENIIDESGMPKERFSAEFPKEGPSILRIQQVVRGDSAAYFCASSPRRDSNQPQHFGDGTRLSIL.

This sequence joins TRBV20-1 and TRBJ2-7; 9 bases match TRBD2. CDR3 length: 16 amino acids. V was pared by 4 bases and J by 4 bases, with 14 bases of the junction left unmatched. Germline V gene data show CDR1 as DFQATT and CDR2 as SNEGSKA (reference sequence). CDR3 sequence: CSATGVAGAEFYEQYF. CDR3 sequence (DNA): TGCAGTGCTACAGGGGTAGCGGGGGCCGAATTTTACGAGCAGTACTTC.

This clonotype was detected once. The junction departs from germline at one end; a sequencing error may be responsible. This chain links TRBV3-1 with TRBJ2-3; D gene unclear. This CDR3 has 12 residues. Germline V gene lookup returns CDR1 LGHDT and CDR2 YNNKEL (reference sequence). For the CDR3, the DNA is TGTGCCAGCAGCCAAGGCACGAGAAAACGACTCTTT. This sequence encodes CASSQGTRKRLF.

Only one count was recorded for this clonotype. The V gene is TRBV29-1, the J gene TRBJ2-1, with 12 bases fitting TRBD2. J was trimmed by 0 bases and V by 1 base; bases with no gene match: 7. This CDR3 contains 18 residues. The germline V gene has CDR1 SQVTM and CDR2 ANQGSEA. The CDR3 DNA reads TGCAGCGTTGAAGGTCTAGCGGGGGGGAGGAGCTCCTACAATGAGCAGTTCTTC. This sequence encodes CSVEGLAGGRSSYNEQFF.

The V call is TRBV9, the J call TRBJ2-1, with D unresolved. The CDR3 totals 13 residues. Germline V gene data show CDR1 as SGDLS and CDR2 as YYNGEE. V gave up 0 bases and J gave up 6 bases, with 7 bases separating them. CDR3 sequence reads: CASSVAWTNEQFF. As DNA, the CDR3 is TGTGCCAGCAGCGTAGCTTGGACCAATGAGCAGTTCTTC.

The chain is built from TRBV29-1 and TRBJ2-7, with no clear D. Germline V gene data show CDR1 as SQVTM and CDR2 as ANQGSEA. V was trimmed by 2 bases and J by 4 bases, leaving 6 bases between them. The CDR3 runs to 11 residues. The CDR3 DNA reads as TGCAGCGTTGAAAATCGATACGAGCAGTACTTC. Encoded protein: CSVENRYEQYF.

The chain carries TRBV5-6 and TRBJ1-2; 10 bases map to TRBD1. The CDR3 contains 11 residues. J was trimmed by 8 bases and V by 7 bases; bases with no gene match: 2. Germline V CDR1 and CDR2: SGHDT, YYEEEE. The CDR3 coding sequence is TGTGCCAGCGGGACAGGGGTAGGCTACACCTTC. Protein: CASGTGVGYTF. The entire variable domain, with the rest obtained from reference TRBV5-6 and TRBJ1-2, is as follows: DAGVTQSPTHLIKTRGQQVTLRCSPKSGHDTVSWYQQALGQGPQFIFQYYEEEERQRGNFPDRFSGHQFPNYSSELNVNALLLGDSALYLCASGTGVGYTFGSGTRLTVV.

The count of this clonotype is one. The chain carries TRBV28 and TRBJ2-7; D is perhaps TRBD1 or TRBD2 (5 bases each). The CDR3 length is 12 residues. CDR1 MDHEN and CDR2 SYDVKM come from the germline V gene. V was pared by 8 bases and J by 0 bases, with 8 bases between. This CDR3 is CASHGTSYEQYF. The CDR3 bases are TGTGCCAGCCACGGGACCTCCTACGAGCAGTACTTC.

The chain has TRBV7-2 and TRBJ2-7, with D perhaps matching TRBD2 (6 bases). This CDR3 is 13 amino acids long. Between the trimmed V and J ends, which lost 10 bases and 0 bases, there was a span of 13 bases. CDR1 SGHTA and CDR2 FQGNSA come from the germline V gene. CDR3 residues: CATGWGGSYEQYF. The CDR3 DNA reads as TGTGCCACCGGCTGGGGAGGCTCCTACGAGCAGTACTTC.

The gene calls are TRBV5-1 and TRBJ2-5; D gene unclear. Germline assignment: CDR1 SGHRS and CDR2 YFSETQ. CDR3 length: 14 amino acids. V lost 0 bases and J lost 3, with 9 bases in between. The CDR3 protein is CASSLGTDKETQYF. The CDR3 DNA sequence: TGCGCCAGCAGCTTGGGAACAGACAAAGAGACCCAGTACTTC.

The chain combines TRBV7-9 with TRBJ2-7, with TRBD1 matching 11 bases. Germline loops: CDR1 SEHNR, CDR2 FQNEAQ (reference sequence). V gave up 5 bases and J gave up 5 bases; unmatched junction bases: 8. This CDR3 is 15 amino acids long. CDR3 sequence reads: CASSTRDRGSHEQYF. CDR3 nucleotide sequence: TGTGCCAGCAGCACTAGGGACAGGGGGTCCCACGAGCAGTACTTC. The variable domain in full, with the rest retrieved from reference TRBV7-9 and TRBJ2-7, is DTGVSQNPRHKITKRGQNVTFRCDPISEHNRLYWYRQTLGQGPEFLTYFQNEAQLEKSRLLSDRFSAERPKGSFSTLEIQRTEQGDSAMYLCASSTRDRGSHEQYFGPGTRLTVT.

This sequence joins TRBV7-9 and TRBJ2-7, with TRBD1 as a possible D gene (6 bases). This CDR3 spans 12 amino acids. Trimming left V 6 bases short and J 5 bases short, with 11 bases between. Germline CDR1 SEHNR, CDR2 FQNEAQ (reference sequence). The CDR3 is CASSSQGNEQYF. CDR3 bases: TGTGCCAGCAGTTCACAGGGTAACGAGCAGTACTTC. The full variable domain, with the rest looked up from reference TRBV7-9 and TRBJ2-7, is DTGVSQNPRHKITKRGQNVTFRCDPISEHNRLYWYRQTLGQGPEFLTYFQNEAQLEKSRLLSDRFSAERPKGSFSTLEIQRTEQGDSAMYLCASSSQGNEQYFGPGTRLTVT.

This chain connects TRBV12-3 or TRBV12-4 to TRBJ2-5, with 10 nucleotides matching TRBD2. J gave up 2 bases and V 8 bases, and 2 bases lay outside the gene matches. The CDR3 is 13 amino acids. CDR3 amino acids: CASQTSGQETQYF. The CDR3 DNA reads as TGTGCCAGCCAGACTAGCGGGCAAGAGACCCAGTACTTC.